The following is a TCR beta chain sequence with its context. This specimen comes from a study of blood T cell repertoires in COVID-19. The overall study: Some COVID-19 samples were acute and others convalescent; all came from the United States, Italy and Spain. Sample material is recorded as cDNA or gDNA derived from T cells, B-cell-depleted T cells, or PBMCs.

In the authors' workflow: Reference gene primer amplification gave estimated nucleated cell counts. TCRdb's copy holds only in-frame clones and misses some; the assay was immunoSEQ multiplex PCR. V and J calls and clone size are as listed in that table; D and trimming were resolved from the DNA. Here the sample spans around 60,000 clones, approximately 80% being singletons. Germline V gene lookup returns CDR1 LGHDT and CDR2 YNNKEL (reference sequence). This CDR3 spans 15 amino acids. Trimming pared 2 bases from V and 1 base from J, leaving 11 bases between. The chain is built from TRBV3-1 (or the pseudogene TRBV3-2) and TRBJ1-1; possibly TRBD1 for D (6 bases). This receptor was taken from a human donor in a cohort sampled during active COVID-19. Sequences were obtained from peripheral blood. As DNA, the CDR3 is TGTGCCAGCAGCCAATATGGGGGCACGAACACTGAAGCTTTCTTT. It translates to CASSQYGGTNTEAFF.